Listed below are T cell receptor beta chains from one sample, sequenced in a study of beta chain features in type 1 diabetes. Method: immunoSEQ multiplex PCR; TCRdb's copy keeps in-frame clones and lacks some. The sample has approximately 120,000 clones, approximately 39% seen once. Sequenced input: stem cell memory CD4+ T cells from blood. These TCRs come from a woman under 30 in good health. Both conserved end residues are part of each CDR3. Each record gives: V gene, CDR3 protein.

v_gene: TRBV18; CDR3aa: CASSSTTGTSGRKWQFF
v_gene: TRBV30; CDR3aa: CAWSWGPNNEQFF
v_gene: TRBV9; CDR3aa: CASSPSGRIGNEQFF
v_gene: TRBV5-4; CDR3aa: CASSLERNSGNTIYF
v_gene: TRBV10-2; CDR3aa: CASSESPFYEQYF
v_gene: TRBV14; CDR3aa: CASSSGQGGSTEAFF
v_gene: TRBV4-1; CDR3aa: CASSIRQGFAGELFF
v_gene: TRBV6-6; CDR3aa: CASSYALAGSDTQYF
v_gene: TRBV5-1; CDR3aa: CASSLAPSSYNEQFF
v_gene: TRBV6-5; CDR3aa: CASSYTGQGAFIQYF
v_gene: TRBV18; CDR3aa: CASSPQGTGANVLTF
v_gene: TRBV28; CDR3aa: CASDKGGFGQPQHF
v_gene: TRBV5-6; CDR3aa: CASSRGANYDEKLFF
v_gene: TRBV4-2; CDR3aa: CASSQDAGTRLTDTQYF
v_gene: TRBV15; CDR3aa: CATSTLAGGLEANEQFF
v_gene: TRBV11-2; CDR3aa: CASSLETGGVSGETQYF
v_gene: TRBV7-9; CDR3aa: CASSSSRLAGAGEQYF
v_gene: TRBV5-6; CDR3aa: CASSSPGQGFNYGYTF
v_gene: TRBV30; CDR3aa: CAWSGLYEKLFF
v_gene: TRBV4-2; CDR3aa: CASSHLSSGRGYNEQFF
v_gene: TRBV7-3; CDR3aa: CASSSGGGPYNEQFF
v_gene: TRBV10-3; CDR3aa: CAISDRGHITEAFF